What follows are 9 T cell receptor beta chains derived from one specimen sequenced in a study of blood T cell repertoires in COVID-19. Sequenced by immunoSEQ multiplex PCR; TCRdb stores in-frame clones only, minus some. The sample records about 120,000 clones, around 88% being singletons. Sequencing used peripheral blood. The receptors derive from a woman aged 50 to 60 with active or convalescent COVID-19.

This clone was detected only once. The chain is built from TRBV28 and TRBJ1-2; D remains ambiguous. Trimming cost V 6 bases and J 0 bases, with 17 bases left between them. Germline lookup yields CDR1 MDHEN and CDR2 SYDVKM. There are 16 residues in the CDR3. The CDR3 is CASSPRRVVANYGYTF. For the CDR3, the DNA is TGTGCCAGCAGCCCCCGGAGGGTTGTTGCTAACTATGGCTACACCTTC.

This rearrangement joins TRBV7-9 to TRBJ2-4; a possible D gene is TRBD1 (6 bases). Trimming removed 3 bases at V and 6 bases at J, with 15 bases between. This CDR3 has 15 amino acids. The V gene's germline CDR1 is SEHNR and CDR2 FQNEAQ (reference sequence). CDR3 sequence reads: CASSLAQGGGNIQYF. For the CDR3, the DNA is TGTGCCAGCAGCTTGGCACAGGGTGGTGGAAACATTCAGTACTTC.

This rearrangement joins TRBV11-1 to TRBJ2-5; D perhaps matches TRBD1 (6 bases). This CDR3 is 13 amino acids long. Trimming removed 6 bases at V and 5 bases at J, with 13 bases between. Per the germline V gene, CDR1 is SGHAT and CDR2 is FQDESV (reference sequence). CDR3 DNA sequence: TGTGCCAGCAGACGATGGGGGCGTGAGACCCAGTACTTC. It encodes CASRRWGRETQYF. Filled out from reference TRBV11-1 and TRBJ2-5, the complete variable domain reads EAEVAQSPRYKITEKSQAVAFWCDPISGHATLYWYRQILGQGPELLVQFQDESVVDDSQLPKDRFSAERLKGVDSTLKIQPAELGDSAMYLCASRRWGRETQYFGPGTRLLVL.

The chain employs TRBV27 and TRBJ1-1; 10 nucleotides line up with TRBD1. Trimming took 6 bases from V and 4 from J; bases not matched to a gene: 8. There are 15 residues in the CDR3. CDR1 is MNHEY, CDR2 SMNVEV, per germline (reference sequence). Here the CDR3 DNA reads TGTGCCAGCAGCCCTGACAGGGGGCGGGGCACTGAAGCTTTCTTT. This sequence encodes CASSPDRGRGTEAFF.

The chain employs TRBV28 and TRBJ1-2; weak D call: TRBD1 (6 bases). CDR3 length equals 13 residues. The V end lost 2 bases, the J end lost 3 bases, and 7 bases lay between the germline ends. The germline CDR1 and CDR2 sequences are MDHEN and SYDVKM. CDR3 DNA sequence: TGTGCCAGCAGTTTAACAGGGCACTATGGCTACACCTTC. Translation: CASSLTGHYGYTF.

This clone has only one observation. No conserved phenylalanine or tryptophan is present at the end of the CDR3, so a read error is the likely explanation. The DNA is omitted, as the CDR3 cannot be located on it reliably, and the CDR3 follows TCRdb's listing. CDR3 amino acids: CASSQESNS. The J gene is TRBJ2-7, the V gene TRBV4-3; TRBD2, the D gene given by the table, was not confirmed from the DNA. Germline CDR1 and CDR2: LGHNA and YSLEER. The CDR3 is 9 amino acids long, termini counted.

The V gene is TRBV2, the J gene TRBJ2-3; D may be TRBD2 (6 bases). V was trimmed by 5 bases and J by 6 bases, leaving 15 bases between them. This CDR3 comprises 14 residues. CDR1 SNHLY and CDR2 FYNNEI come from the germline V gene. CDR3 in DNA: TGTGCCAGCAGTAAGGTTACGGGAGAGGATACGCAGTATTTT. It specifies CASSKVTGEDTQYF.

V gene TRBV3-1 (or the pseudogene TRBV3-2) combines with J gene TRBJ2-5; maybe TRBD2 (6 bases). Germline loops: CDR1 LGHDT, CDR2 YNNKEL (reference sequence). The CDR3 sequence is 15 residues long. V was shortened by 0 bases and J by 5 bases, with 13 bases between the two germline ends. DNA for the CDR3: TGTGCCAGCAGCCAAGACCTGGGACGGGGGGAGACCCAGTACTTC. It encodes CASSQDLGRGETQYF.

This clone is a singleton in its sample. The chain is built from TRBV30 and TRBJ1-1, with D maybe TRBD1 (6 bases). The CDR3 is made up of 16 amino acids. Trimming pared 3 bases from V and 0 bases from J, leaving 17 bases between. Germline lookup yields CDR1 GTSNPN and CDR2 SVGIG (reference sequence). This CDR3 is CAWSRPTGMVNTEAFF. In DNA, the CDR3 is TGTGCCTGGAGCAGACCTACAGGGATGGTGAACACTGAAGCTTTCTTT.